The clone carrying this T cell receptor (beta chain) was found many times. Its antigen is unidentified. This specimen comes from a study of metastatic and nonmetastatic thyroid tumors. Study summary: A comparison of repertoires was made across blood and tumor or nodule tissue from malignant and benign thyroid patients.

Overall study results and limits: Reportedly, malignant thyroid tumors had significantly higher TCR beta diversity than benign nodules, in blood and tumor.

Patients had received no treatment of any kind before thyroid surgery. In germline, CDR1 is DFQATT, CDR2 SNEGSKA (reference sequence). CDR3 length: 16 residues. V trimming: 1 base; J trimming: 2 bases; junction bases outside the gene matches: 6. In the original analysis: Researchers built a distant-metastasis classifier for papillary thyroid cancer that drew on CDR3 differences across clinicopathological groups. TCRdb ran MiXCR on the PCR reads. TCRdb, not the authors, supplied the V and J calls. The table includes about 93,000 clones, about 13% detected once. Sample: blood. The receptor's source is a female donor with papillary thyroid cancer or a benign thyroid nodule (not recorded which). Some clones in this sample may be carry-over from other donors' samples. The rearrangement joins TRBV20-1 to TRBJ2-1; 9 nucleotides agree with TRBD1. The CDR3 nucleotides are TGCAGTGCTAGAGCCGACAGGGGGATAACCTACAATGAGCAGTTCTTC. Protein product: CSARADRGITYNEQFF.